The T cell receptor (beta chain) described here comes from a study of cytomegalovirus exposure and HLA in healthy donors (dated by TCRdb to the late 2010s). About the study as a whole: According to an earlier analysis of around 600 of the donors, about 170 million T cells yielded 117 million unique TCR beta sequences and less than 300 Gb of sequence data. An early release that covered 640 HLA-typed donors contained 250 to 350 gigabases of sequencing data and tens of millions of unique TCR sequences. Of the approximately 400 genotyped donors, 65% to 90% fell in the genetic ancestry cluster associated with self-reported Caucasian donors. The study was designed to test whether signatures of past pathogen exposure could be identified by cataloging public T cell receptors. The study used immunosequencing to profile the T cell repertoires of several hundred subjects and linked those repertoires to cytomegalovirus serostatus. Along with the approximately 600-subject first cohort, a separate validation cohort of more than 90 different subjects was used. High-throughput TCR immunosequencing, statistical association of individual TCRs with disease status, and machine learning were combined to predict cytomegalovirus infection status. To study patterns of TCR occurrence, a later analysis re-analyzed previously published TCR beta repertoires from 666 donors and added high-resolution HLA genotyping. The later analysis used no new phenotypic data to find candidate immune exposures, relying instead on TCR beta sequences and their occurrence across donors. To decide whether each TCR beta V gene segment behaved as functional or pseudogenic, an earlier analysis of approximately 600 of the donors relied on high-throughput TCR beta sequencing. Donor age, sex, ethnicity and CMV serostatus were compiled alongside the repertoire data. A later genetic analysis used genome-wide SNP genotypes for 398 of the 666 donors, treating that subset as a discovery cohort. Every repertoire in the discovery cohort had been generated on one and the same sequencing platform. HLA typing included class I and class II loci at four-digit resolution. Typing coverage differed by locus: A, B, C, DRB1 and DQB1 were typed in about 629-640 donors, DQA1 in 522, DPA1 in over 600, and DPB1 in just under 480. Because of strong linkage in the cohort, a few DR-DQ haplotypes were treated as single units for association and clustering. On average, around 200,000 unique TCR beta nucleotide sequences were sequenced per donor among 300 to 500 genotyped donors of the cohort, with around 19% of those sequences being non-productive. What the research found in general, with its limitations: Across donors, most TCR sequences were observed very rarely, whereas some public TCRs were present in many individuals. CMV serostatus was the only immune exposure information available for the cohort. It was suggested by the authors that the approach could potentially be generalized to other disease states and immunological phenotypes. Linkage disequilibrium might explain the correlated functional status among segregating V segments, but an unknown experimental factor could not be excluded. The sequencing pipeline was judged likely to have produced a cluster of highly shared sequence variants as a technical artifact. An association between a missense DCLRE1C variant and V-gene and J-gene trimming of TCR beta chains was found in a later genetic analysis and replicated in an independent cohort. A later analysis found that most CMV-associated TCR beta chains appeared HLA-restricted, with HLA associations seemingly driven largely by CMV exposure. In a later analysis, 15,000 to 20,000 TCR beta sequences were associated with specific HLA alleles at a false discovery rate of 0.05. Approximately 18 rarely observed V segments, including chromosome 9 orphons, were excluded from the earlier analysis of some 590 of the donors because counts were too low. Broadly in line with IMGT annotations, most TCR beta V segments showed up in productive rearrangements about 87% or about 30% of the time in an earlier analysis of several hundred of the donors. A total of fewer than 200 TCR beta chains were listed by the study as associated with cytomegalovirus. When HLA alleles, especially DR and DQ, strongly co-occurred, attributing TCR associations to individual alleles was difficult. According to a later genetic analysis, donors in an Asian-associated ancestry cluster had fewer N-insertions in productive TCRs than the approximately 700-donor mean. In both the original and validation cohorts, the classifier was reported to diagnose cytomegalovirus status with high specificity and sensitivity. Because some donors lacked HLA typing at each locus, the association tests relied only on the typed subset. In a later analysis, the rate of TCR association differed among HLA loci, with DRB1 alleles having the most associated TCRs and HLA-C alleles having the fewest. In this cohort, only TCR beta chains were sequenced, and detectable features were limited by the absence of alpha or paired-chain data. Three of the identified cytomegalovirus-associated TCR beta chains were confirmed in vitro to be specific for cytomegalovirus antigens. In a later analysis, HLA-associated TCR beta chains showed more clonal expansion and lower generation probabilities than non-associated chains that were equally common. Several of the top co-occurrence clusters appeared to be linked to parvovirus B19, influenza, CMV and Epstein-Barr virus, according to a later analysis. Roughly uniform sequencing depth across donors was assumed in presence/absence analyses, although this assumption may not hold. A further reported finding was that TCR beta sequences accurately predicted the HLA-A and HLA-B alleles for most subjects in the first cohort. Because the 87-base-pair reads could not distinguish some IMGT-functional V segments, including TRBV6-2 and TRBV6-3, those segments were excluded.

In total, around 600 healthy bone marrow donors made up the cohort. At the time of sampling, all cohort members were nominally healthy, though unrecorded immune exposures were likely present. The donor was CMV seropositive and was included in the group of 289 seropositive cohort members. Each donor provided a peripheral blood sample, and peripheral blood mononuclear cells were used for TCR beta sequencing. Genomic DNA extraction from the blood cell samples was performed with the Qiagen DNeasy Blood Extraction Kit. From cysteine to phenylalanine, the CDR3 is 17 amino acids long. Only the CDR3 part of the read is kept: 51 bases, read in frame from the first base. The germline V gene (reference sequence) provides CDR1 LNHDA and CDR2 SQIVND. V is cut back by 5 bases and J by 0 bases, with 12 bases in the junction unmatched. The method behind the library was the immunoSEQ multiplex PCR assay. For the multiplex PCR, a mixture combining 60 forward primers for TCR Vbeta segments and 13 reverse primers for TCR Jbeta segments was used. The CDR3 region of rearranged TCR beta genes was amplified from genomic DNA with a multiplex PCR assay. On the Illumina HiSeq System, the amplified TCR beta libraries were sequenced as 87-base-pair reads. In the source study's methods: A later analysis counted some 80 million unique TCR beta chains across the 666 repertoires, and around 9.9 million of these chains were shared by at least two donors. Raw reads were error-corrected and collapsed into unique sequences by a nearest-neighbor algorithm in which closely related sequences were merged to remove PCR and sequencing errors. Alignment of CDR3 sequences to IMGT reference sequences was used to assign V, D and J gene segments. Each retained sequence needed at least a six-nucleotide match to both a V gene segment and a J gene segment. Rearrangements were called productive when the CDR3 lacked stop codons and stayed in frame with V and J; all others were non-productive. CDR3 was defined according to IMGT convention as the region running from the second conserved V-encoded cysteine to the conserved J-encoded phenylalanine. In an earlier analysis of more than 550 of the donors, sequences lacking an unambiguous match to a single V gene segment were excluded. An earlier analysis of 587 of the donors classified V segments as functional when productive rearrangements were above 56.7% and as segregating when the standard deviation between donors was above 5%. A statistical classification framework was developed to diagnose cytomegalovirus status using the catalog of TCR beta chain sequences. In a later analysis, TCR nucleotide sequences were compared against IMGT/GENE-DB human TR gene sequences so that V and J genes could be assigned. Using the TCRdist pipeline, a later analysis assigned CDR3 sequences along with most-parsimonious VDJ recombination scenarios. In a later analysis, each TCR beta chain was defined by its CDR3 amino acid sequence together with its V-gene family, and reads without a unique V-gene family were excluded. A later analysis removed 600 or so highly shared, low-generation-probability nucleotide sequences to deal with suspected cross-contamination and a sequencing artifact. In a later analysis, a clonal expansion index for each public chain was calculated from normalized within-repertoire ranks of inferred template counts. A later analysis computed generation probabilities with a VDJ recombination model fitted to out-of-frame rearrangements, and checked the results against IGoR. In a later analysis, TCR-TCR, TCR-HLA and TCR-CMV co-occurrence was scored with hypergeometric tests, and a repertoire-size bias correction was applied to TCR pairs. A later analysis estimated false discovery rates by permuting HLA or CMV assignments 20 times. In a later analysis, co-occurring TCRs were grouped using DBSCAN, and TCRdist sequence similarity was added for clustering within HLA-allele-positive subsets. Repertoires with fewer than 30,000 or more than 120,000 public chains were left out of co-occurrence clustering, as were about 5 repertoires with anomalous nucleotide sharing. What TCRdb holds here is the immuneACCESS table cut down to in-frame rearrangements. Part of the clones is not present; checked against another copy, under half of the missing clones reflect an unresolved V gene, and the others are unexplained. V and J calls and clone size come straight from that table; D and trimming were deduced from the DNA. This sample has 130,000 or so clones in its table, and approximately 80% of those were observed once. Of the sample, 2.5% to 3% is held by the ten largest clones.

Points on this clone: Its antigen is not yet known. No base qualities exist here, and no much larger clone lies one base off it.

This TCR came from a woman between 18 and 29 years old in good health and CMV-seropositive. The chain is encoded by TRBV19 joined to TRBJ1-1; 7 junctional bases match TRBD1. The specimen sequenced was PBMCs. The CDR3 loop reads CASSASRDRSMNTEAFF. In nucleotide form, the sequence is TGTGCCAGTAGTGCAAGCCGGGACAGAAGTATGAACACTGAAGCTTTCTTT.